The sequence of this T cell receptor beta chain was determined in a study of Ad26.COV2.S vaccination and SARS-CoV-2 variants. The overall study: Ad26.COV2.S arm of COV1001 included the donor.

Described treatment: around 19 received Ad26.COV2.S at low or high dose, single or two shots; about 5 received placebo; per-sample allocation not given. Sample collection was performed on day 63 after the first vaccine or placebo injection. This CDR3 is 15 amino acids long. Trimming pared 0 bases from V and 4 bases from J, leaving 12 bases between. CDR1 LGHDT and CDR2 YNNKEL come from the germline V gene (reference sequence). Only one count was recorded for this clone. Sequenced by immunoSEQ multiplex PCR; TCRdb stores in-frame clones only, minus some. Here the sample spans 300,000 to 400,000 clones, around 86% being singletons.

The sample was peripheral blood, taken in a trial of Ad26.COV2.S vaccine versus placebo. The chain combines TRBV3-1 (or the pseudogene TRBV3-2) with TRBJ1-2, with a weak D call TRBD1 (6 bases). The receptor was derived from a person between 18 and 59 years old who received the Ad26.COV2.S COVID-19 vaccine or a placebo. CDR3 sequence reads: CASSQDGARGYGYTF. CDR3 coding DNA: TGTGCCAGCAGCCAAGATGGGGCCAGGGGCTATGGCTACACCTTC.